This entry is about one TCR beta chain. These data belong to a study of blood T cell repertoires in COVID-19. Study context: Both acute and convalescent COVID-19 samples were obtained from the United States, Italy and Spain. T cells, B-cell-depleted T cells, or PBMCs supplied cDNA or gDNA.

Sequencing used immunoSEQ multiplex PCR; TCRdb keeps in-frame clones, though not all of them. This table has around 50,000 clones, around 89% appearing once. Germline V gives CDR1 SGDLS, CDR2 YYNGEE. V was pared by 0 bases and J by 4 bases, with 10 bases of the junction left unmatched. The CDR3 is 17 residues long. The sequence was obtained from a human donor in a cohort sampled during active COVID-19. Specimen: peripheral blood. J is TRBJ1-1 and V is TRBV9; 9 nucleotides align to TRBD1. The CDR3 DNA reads TGTGCCAGCAGCGTAGGCGTGGGGACAGGGTCTGCCACTGAAGCTTTCTTT. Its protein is CASSVGVGTGSATEAFF.